This T cell receptor beta chain comes out of a study of blood T cell repertoires in COVID-19. Study in general: Acute and convalescent COVID-19 specimens originated in the United States, Italy and Spain. T cells, B-cell-depleted T cells, or PBMCs provided the cDNA or gDNA that served as material.

Individuals drawn from 24 US areas were roughly 18 to 95 years old. As processed by the authors: Researchers report that nucleated cell counts were estimated from reference gene primer amplification. The data were produced by immunoSEQ multiplex PCR, yet TCRdb's version contains in-frame clones alone and is incomplete. From that table come the V and J calls and clone size; the DNA was used to work out D and trimming. The table lists 150,000 to 200,000 clones, 80% to 90% of them singletons. The CDR3 is made up of 14 amino acids. Germline V lookup: CDR1 MGHRA, CDR2 YSYEKL. V was shortened by 1 base and J by 5 bases, with 9 bases between the two germline ends.

Sequences were obtained from PBMCs or T cells enriched from blood (not recorded which). This clonotype originated in a woman aged 18-29 years who had recovered from COVID-19. V is TRBV4-1 and J is TRBJ2-1; D perhaps matches TRBD2 (6 bases). CDR3 loop: CASSQVGGNNEQFF. In DNA form, the CDR3 reads TGCGCCAGCAGCCAAGTTGGGGGGAACAATGAGCAGTTCTTC.